This TCR beta chain was documented in a study of Ad26.COV2.S vaccination and SARS-CoV-2 variants. Study summary: In the COV1001 trial, the donor was in the Ad26.COV2.S arm.

Trimming cost V 1 base and J 2 bases, with 6 bases left between them. The germline V gene encodes CDR1 SGHVS and CDR2 FQNEAQ. The CDR3 is made up of 13 amino acids. Study results and limitations: Greater spike-specific TCR breadth was seen in vaccine recipients than in placebo recipients.

Data came from immunoSEQ multiplex PCR; TCRdb stores just in-frame clones and leaves some out. The sample lists 350,000 to 450,000 clones; around 92% were seen once. Regarding this clone: Its antigen remains unknown.

The sample's treatment: around 19 received Ad26.COV2.S at low or high dose, single or two shots; 5 received placebo; per-sample allocation not given. It was on day 63 after the first vaccine or placebo injection that samples were taken. The sample in question was peripheral blood, obtained in a trial of Ad26.COV2.S vaccine versus placebo. The sequence was collected from a person between 18 and 59 years old who received the Ad26.COV2.S COVID-19 vaccine or a placebo. The chain joins TRBV7-8 to TRBJ2-7; D gene ambiguous. The CDR3 loop reads CASSLGRTYEQYF. CDR3 in DNA: TGTGCCAGCAGCTTAGGCCGGACCTACGAGCAGTACTTC.